The T cell receptor (beta chain) under discussion was sequenced for a study of blood T cell repertoires in COVID-19. Study summary: The analysed material was cDNA or gDNA that came from T cells, B-cell-depleted T cells, or PBMCs.

The CDR3 has 15 residues. Per the germline V gene, CDR1 is SGHAT and CDR2 is FQNNGV. Trimming stripped 4 bases from V and 4 bases from J, with 15 bases between. Repertoires were generated with immunoSEQ multiplex PCR, while TCRdb's copy carries only in-frame clones and drops some. The data contain 150,000 to 200,000 clones, roughly 80% of them singletons. Sequences were obtained from peripheral blood. The TCR was taken from a human donor with acute or convalescent COVID-19. The donor label of this sample is uncertain. The genes are TRBV11-2 and TRBJ2-3; D possibly corresponds to TRBD1 (5 bases). The CDR3 region has the DNA TGTGCCAGCAGCTCTGACAGAATAGAAGCAGATACGCAGTATTTT. It translates to CASSSDRIEADTQYF. Variable domain in full (rest from reference TRBV11-2 and TRBJ2-3): EAGVAQSPRYKIIEKRQSVAFWCNPISGHATLYWYQQILGQGPKLLIQFQNNGVVDDSQLPKDRFSAERLKGVDSTLKIQPAKLEDSAVYLCASSSDRIEADTQYFGPGTRLTVL.